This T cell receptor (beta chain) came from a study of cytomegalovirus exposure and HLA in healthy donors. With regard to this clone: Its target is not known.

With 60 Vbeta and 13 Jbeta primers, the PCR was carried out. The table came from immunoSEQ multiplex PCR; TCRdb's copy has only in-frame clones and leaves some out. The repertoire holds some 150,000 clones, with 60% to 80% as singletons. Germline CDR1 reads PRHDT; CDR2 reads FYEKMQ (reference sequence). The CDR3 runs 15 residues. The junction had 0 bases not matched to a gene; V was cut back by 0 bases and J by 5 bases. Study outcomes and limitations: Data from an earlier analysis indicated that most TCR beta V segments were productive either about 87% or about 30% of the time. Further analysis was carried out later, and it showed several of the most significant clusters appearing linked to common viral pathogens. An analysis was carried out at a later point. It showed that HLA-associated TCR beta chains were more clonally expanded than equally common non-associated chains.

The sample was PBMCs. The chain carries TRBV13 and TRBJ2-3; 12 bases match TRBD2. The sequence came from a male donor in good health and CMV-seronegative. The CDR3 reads CASSLGTSGRDTQYF. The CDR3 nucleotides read TGTGCCAGCAGCTTAGGGACTAGCGGGAGAGATACGCAGTATTTT.